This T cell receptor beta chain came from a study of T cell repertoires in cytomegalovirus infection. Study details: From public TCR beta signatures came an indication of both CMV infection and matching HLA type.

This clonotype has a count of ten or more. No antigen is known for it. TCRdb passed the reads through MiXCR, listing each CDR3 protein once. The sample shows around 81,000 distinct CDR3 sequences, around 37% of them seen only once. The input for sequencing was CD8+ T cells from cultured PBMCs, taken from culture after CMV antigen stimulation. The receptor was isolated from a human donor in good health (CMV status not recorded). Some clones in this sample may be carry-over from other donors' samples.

The CDR3 DNA sequence: TGTGCCAGCAGCGTAGGGACTAGCGGATGGGGCACAGATACGCAGTATTTT. Its protein is CASSVGTSGWGTDTQYF. The chain combines TRBV28 with TRBJ2-3; 11 bases are a match to TRBD2. The germline V gene encodes CDR1 MDHEN and CDR2 SYDVKM. The CDR3 spans 17 residues. V lost 6 bases and J lost 1; bases outside the gene matches: 9.